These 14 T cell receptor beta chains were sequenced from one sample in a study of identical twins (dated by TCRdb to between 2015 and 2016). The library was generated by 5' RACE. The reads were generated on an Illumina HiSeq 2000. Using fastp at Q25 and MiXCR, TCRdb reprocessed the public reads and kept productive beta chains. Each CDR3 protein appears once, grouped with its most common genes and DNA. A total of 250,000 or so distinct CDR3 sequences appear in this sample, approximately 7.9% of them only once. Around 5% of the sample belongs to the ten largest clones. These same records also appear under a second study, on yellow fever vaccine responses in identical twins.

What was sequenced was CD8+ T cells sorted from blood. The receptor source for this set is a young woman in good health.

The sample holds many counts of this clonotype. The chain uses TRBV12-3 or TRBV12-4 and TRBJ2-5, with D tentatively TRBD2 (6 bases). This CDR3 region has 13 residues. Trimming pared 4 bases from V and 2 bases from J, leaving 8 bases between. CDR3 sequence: CASSWGTQETQYF. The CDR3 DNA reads TGTGCCAGCAGTTGGGGGACTCAAGAGACCCAGTACTTC.

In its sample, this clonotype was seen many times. The CDR3 here is CSVGLAGEQYF. The CDR3 DNA sequence: TGCAGCGTGGGACTAGCGGGTGAGCAGTACTTC. This chain connects TRBV29-1 to TRBJ2-7, with 12 positions matching TRBD2. J gave up 7 bases and V 6 bases, and 1 base lay outside the gene matches. The CDR3 length is 11 residues. Germline V CDR1 and CDR2: SQVTM, ANQGSEA.

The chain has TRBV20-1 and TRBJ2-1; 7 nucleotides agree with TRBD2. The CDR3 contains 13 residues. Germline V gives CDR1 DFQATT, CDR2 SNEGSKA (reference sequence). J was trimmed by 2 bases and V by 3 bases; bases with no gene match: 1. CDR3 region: CSASGGTYNEQFF. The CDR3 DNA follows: TGCAGTGCTAGCGGGGGGACCTACAATGAGCAGTTCTTC.

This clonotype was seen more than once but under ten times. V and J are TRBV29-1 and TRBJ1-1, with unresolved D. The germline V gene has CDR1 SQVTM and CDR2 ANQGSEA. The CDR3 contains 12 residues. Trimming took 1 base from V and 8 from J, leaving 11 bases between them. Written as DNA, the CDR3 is TGCAGCGTTGAAGCCCCGGGCCACGAAGCTTTCTTT. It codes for CSVEAPGHEAFF.

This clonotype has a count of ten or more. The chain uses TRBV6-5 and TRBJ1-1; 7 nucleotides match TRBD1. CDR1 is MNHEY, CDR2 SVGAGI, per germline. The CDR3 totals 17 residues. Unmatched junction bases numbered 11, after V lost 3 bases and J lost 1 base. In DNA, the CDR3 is TGTGCCAGCAGTTATCTAATGAGGGGGCGCGAGAACACTGAAGCTTTCTTT. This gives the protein CASSYLMRGRENTEAFF.

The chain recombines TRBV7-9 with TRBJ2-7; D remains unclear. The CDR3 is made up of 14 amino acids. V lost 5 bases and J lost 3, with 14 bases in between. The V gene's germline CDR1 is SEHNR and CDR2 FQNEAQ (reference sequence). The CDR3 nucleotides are TGTGCCAGCAGCGCCGGAACCAACCACTACGAGCAGTACGTC. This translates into CASSAGTNHYEQYV.

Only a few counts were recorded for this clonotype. The CDR3 protein is CASSPDRGLYEQYF. The CDR3 DNA reads TGTGCCAGCAGCCCCGACAGGGGGCTTTACGAGCAGTACTTC. This sequence joins TRBV28 and TRBJ2-7; 10 bases are a match to TRBD1. This CDR3 is 14 amino acids long. Germline trimming cut 6 bases from V and 4 bases from J; bases unmatched to any gene: 6. The germline V gene encodes CDR1 MDHEN and CDR2 SYDVKM.

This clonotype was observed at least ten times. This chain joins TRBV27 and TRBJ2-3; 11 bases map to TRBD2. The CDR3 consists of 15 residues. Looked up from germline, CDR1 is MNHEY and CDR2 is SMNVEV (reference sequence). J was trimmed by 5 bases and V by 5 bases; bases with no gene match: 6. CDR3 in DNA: TGTGCCAGCAGTATCACTAGCGGGAGTATAGATACGCAGTATTTT. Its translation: CASSITSGSIDTQYF.

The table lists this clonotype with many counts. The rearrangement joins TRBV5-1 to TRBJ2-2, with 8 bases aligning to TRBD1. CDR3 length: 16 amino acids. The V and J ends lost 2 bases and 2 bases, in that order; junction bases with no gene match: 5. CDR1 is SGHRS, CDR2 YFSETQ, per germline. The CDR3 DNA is TGCGCCAGCAGCTTTCGGGACAGGAGAAACACCGGGGAGCTGTTTTTT. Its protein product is CASSFRDRRNTGELFF. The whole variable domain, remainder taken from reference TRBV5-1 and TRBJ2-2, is KAGVTQTPRYLIKTRGQQVTLSCSPISGHRSVSWYQQTPGQGLQFLFEYFSETQRNKGNFPGRFSGRQFSNSRSEMNVSTLELGDSALYLCASSFRDRRNTGELFFGEGSRLTVL.

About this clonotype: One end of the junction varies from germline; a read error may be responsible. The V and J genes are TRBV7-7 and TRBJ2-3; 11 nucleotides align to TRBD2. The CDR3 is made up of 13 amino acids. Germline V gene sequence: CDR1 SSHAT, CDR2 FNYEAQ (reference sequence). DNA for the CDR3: TGTGCCAGCAGCAACCCGGGACTAGCGGACCTAGAATTT. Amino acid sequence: CASSNPGLADLEF.

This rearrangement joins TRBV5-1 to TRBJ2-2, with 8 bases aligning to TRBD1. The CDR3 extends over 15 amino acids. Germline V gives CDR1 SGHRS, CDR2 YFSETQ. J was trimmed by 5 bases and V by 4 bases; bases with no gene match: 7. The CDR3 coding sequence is TGCGCCAGCAGCAAGGACAGGGTTGGGACCGGGGAGCTGTTTTTT. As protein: CASSKDRVGTGELFF. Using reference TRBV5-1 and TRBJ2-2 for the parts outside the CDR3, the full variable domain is KAGVTQTPRYLIKTRGQQVTLSCSPISGHRSVSWYQQTPGQGLQFLFEYFSETQRNKGNFPGRFSGRQFSNSRSEMNVSTLELGDSALYLCASSKDRVGTGELFFGEGSRLTVL.

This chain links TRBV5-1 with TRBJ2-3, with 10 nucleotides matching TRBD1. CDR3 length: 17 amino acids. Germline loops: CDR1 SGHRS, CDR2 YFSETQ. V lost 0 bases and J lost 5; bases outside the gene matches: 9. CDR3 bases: TGCGCCAGCAGCTTGGCCCAGACAGGGGGCGAAGTAGATACGCAGTATTTT. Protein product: CASSLAQTGGEVDTQYF.

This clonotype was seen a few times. The CDR3 sequence is CASIRRGLAGSSYEQYF. Written as DNA, the CDR3 is TGTGCCAGCATTCGCCGCGGTCTAGCGGGAAGCTCCTACGAGCAGTACTTC. The chain has TRBV2 and TRBJ2-7, with 9 bases that match TRBD2. Looked up from germline, CDR1 is SNHLY and CDR2 is FYNNEI. The CDR3 extends over 17 amino acids. Germline trimming cut 7 bases from V and 0 bases from J; bases unmatched to any gene: 13.

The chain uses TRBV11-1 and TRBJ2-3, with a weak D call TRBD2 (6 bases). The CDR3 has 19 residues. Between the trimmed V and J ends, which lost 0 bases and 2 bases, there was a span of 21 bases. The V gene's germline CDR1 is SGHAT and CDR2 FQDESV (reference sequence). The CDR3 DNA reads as TGTGCCAGCAGCTTAGCGCGGGACGGGAATCGCCAAGACACAGATACGCAGTATTTT. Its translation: CASSLARDGNRQDTDTQYF.